This TCR beta chain was identified during a study of early T cells in non-severe SARS-CoV-2 infection. Study results and caveats: Anti-spike CD8 specificities were favored by VDJdb matching, whose results missed private and CD4 specificities.

Trimming took 6 bases from V and 3 from J, leaving 7 bases between them. CDR3 length: 12 amino acids. The TCR library protocol attached unique molecular identifiers to the individual cDNA molecules. TCRdb ran MiXCR on the 5' RACE reads and lists one entry per CDR3 protein. The table includes around 40,000 distinct CDR3 sequences, 6% to 7.5% detected once. For this clonotype: Antigen unknown.

Material: whole blood, obtained at baseline. The chain carries TRBV12-3 or TRBV12-4 and TRBJ2-3; D remains ambiguous. The sequence was collected from an adult who was a healthcare worker with PCR-confirmed SARS-CoV-2 infection or an uninfected control (not recorded which). CDR3 loop: CASSPATDTQYF. The CDR3 DNA sequence: TGTGCCAGCAGCCCCGCAACAGATACGCAGTATTTT.